This T cell receptor beta chain originates from a study of post-analysis software for immune sequencing data. In the study overall: Secondary progressive, relapsing-remitting and progressive-relapsing multiple sclerosis were among the included disease courses. Study-level points and caveats: F measure showed strong co-clustering of same-batch samples. The study found TRBV5-6, TRBV5-1 and TRBV20-1 among a handful of TRBV segments more frequent in patients than controls. Compared with controls, patients showed significantly lower normalized Chao1 diversity.

The sample holds a few counts of this clonotype. The antigen is not known. Trimming cost V 5 bases and J 3 bases; bases outside gene matches: 10. The CDR3 runs to 16 residues. In germline, CDR1 is SGHTA, CDR2 FQGNSA. Unique molecular identifiers were carried by the TCR beta cDNA libraries. Starting from about 1 to 10 million T cells, the study yielded about 490,000 cDNA molecules. TCRdb used MiXCR to reprocess the PCR reads, holding one entry per CDR3 protein. The table lists around 770,000 distinct CDR3 sequences, approximately 44% of them singletons, with roughly 4.4% in the top ten. Input material: blood. The receptor comes from a girl aged 10-17 years with multiple sclerosis. The gene calls are TRBV7-2 and TRBJ2-5, with 9 nucleotides matching TRBD2. The CDR3 region is CASSLRGGGREETQYF. CDR3 DNA sequence: TGTGCCAGCAGCCTAAGGGGAGGCGGGAGGGAAGAGACCCAGTACTTC.